One and the same sample provided the 24 T cell receptor beta chains below, sequenced in a study of blood T cell repertoires in COVID-19. Clones were read by immunoSEQ multiplex PCR, and TCRdb kept only the in-frame ones, dropping some. The repertoire consists of under 200,000 clones, with about 80% occurring once and the leading ten covering about 6.3%. Material for sequencing was peripheral blood. The origin of the receptors is a man in his 60s with acute or convalescent COVID-19.

V gene TRBV5-1 combines with J gene TRBJ1-3; D ambiguous. Germline V CDR1 and CDR2: SGHRS, YFSETQ. CDR3 length: 16 amino acids. V lost 0 bases to trimming and J lost 0 bases, with 10 bases between them. The chain's CDR3 is CASSLVGSSSGNTIYF. CDR3 in DNA: TGCGCCAGCAGCTTGGTAGGGAGTAGCTCTGGAAACACCATATATTTT.

This chain links TRBV7-9 with TRBJ1-1; perhaps TRBD1 as D (5 bases). V was trimmed by 2 bases and J by 1 base, leaving 17 bases between them. This CDR3 has 17 residues. The germline V gene has CDR1 SEHNR and CDR2 FQNEAQ (reference sequence). The CDR3 DNA reads as TGTGCCAGCAGCTTACCGCCCGGGGCGGGGCCGAACACTGAAGCTTTCTTT. Residues: CASSLPPGAGPNTEAFF.

V is TRBV3-1 (or the pseudogene TRBV3-2) and J is TRBJ2-1; the match to TRBD2 covers 12 bases. Germline CDR1 LGHDT, CDR2 YNNKEL (reference sequence). The CDR3 covers 15 residues. Trimming at V came to 4 bases and at J to 6 bases, leaving 4 bases not matched to a gene. The CDR3 loop is CASSPPTSGSNEQFF. CDR3 sequence (DNA): TGTGCCAGCAGCCCTCCGACTAGCGGGAGCAATGAGCAGTTCTTC.

The V and J genes are TRBV6-2 or TRBV6-3 and TRBJ2-7; 7 bases line up with TRBD2. The CDR3 consists of 15 residues. The trim removed 4 bases at V and 2 bases at J, leaving 8 bases unmatched. CDR1 and CDR2 from the germline V gene are MNHEY and SVGEGT. The CDR3 DNA follows: TGTGCCAGCAGTTTCCTAGGCGGGAGACCCTACGAGCAGTACTTC. Protein sequence: CASSFLGGRPYEQYF.

The chain recombines TRBV28 with TRBJ2-1; 12 nucleotides align to TRBD1. J lost 7 bases, V lost 7 bases, and 11 bases had no gene match. This CDR3 spans 16 amino acids. CDR1 and CDR2 from the germline V gene are MDHEN and SYDVKM. The CDR3 DNA sequence: TGTGCCAGCACCTTTGGAGGGACAGGGGGCTGGAATGAGCAGTTCTTC. Translating it yields CASTFGGTGGWNEQFF.

The chain links TRBV6-2 or TRBV6-3 to TRBJ2-1; 8 nucleotides line up with TRBD1. The CDR3 extends over 16 amino acids. The V gene end was trimmed by 3 bases and the J gene end by 3 bases; junction bases not matched to a gene: 7. From germline, CDR1 is MNHEY and CDR2 SVGEGT. The CDR3 DNA sequence: TGTGCCAGCAGTTATCCCGAGACAGGGGACTACAATGAGCAGTTCTTC. It codes for CASSYPETGDYNEQFF.

There are many counts of this clone. The rearrangement uses TRBV15 and TRBJ2-3, with TRBD1 matching over 8 bases. The trim removed 3 bases at V and 2 bases at J, leaving 7 bases unmatched. The CDR3 loop spans 16 amino acids. Germline V lookup: CDR1 LNHNV, CDR2 YYDKDF (reference sequence). CDR3 region: CATSSRQGTVTDTQYF. The CDR3 nucleotides are TGTGCCACCAGCAGTCGACAGGGGACCGTCACAGATACGCAGTATTTT.

The rearrangement links TRBV19 to TRBJ1-6, with 9 bases matching TRBD1. Unmatched junction bases numbered 7, after V lost 7 bases and J lost 6 bases. Germline V gene lookup returns CDR1 LNHDA and CDR2 SQIVND (reference sequence). The CDR3 is made up of 15 amino acids. The CDR3 sequence: CASTRDRVFNSPLHF. The DNA of the CDR3 is TGTGCCAGTACCAGGGACAGGGTTTTTAATTCACCCCTCCACTTT. The whole variable domain, remainder taken from reference TRBV19 and TRBJ1-6, is DGGITQSPKYLFRKEGQNVTLSCEQNLNHDAMYWYRQDPGQGLRLIYYSQIVNDFQKGDIAEGYSVSREKKESFPLTVTSAQKNPTAFYLCASTRDRVFNSPLHFGNGTRLTVT.

This chain uses TRBV11-1 with TRBJ2-7, with TRBD2 matching over 10 bases. The CDR3 covers 15 residues. Germline V gives CDR1 SGHAT, CDR2 FQDESV (reference sequence). The trim removed 1 base at V and 5 bases at J, leaving 5 bases unmatched. The CDR3 spells CASSLELAGNHEQYF. The DNA for the CDR3 is TGTGCCAGCAGCTTAGAACTAGCGGGGAACCACGAGCAGTACTTC.

The chain carries TRBV6-5 and TRBJ1-1; unclear D gene. This CDR3 is built from 14 residues. Germline values: CDR1 MNHEY, CDR2 SVGAGI. V lost 5 bases and J lost 1, with 11 bases in between. Here the CDR3 DNA reads TGTGCCAGCAGTACCCGAGCGGGGAACACTGAAGCTTTCTTT. Amino acid sequence: CASSTRAGNTEAFF.

The table lists this clone with a few counts. The chain carries TRBV18 and TRBJ1-2, with 8 positions matching TRBD1. The CDR3 runs to 14 residues. J was trimmed by 6 bases and V by 3 bases; bases with no gene match: 6. Germline CDR1 reads KGHSH; CDR2 reads LQKENI. CDR3 bases: TGTGCCAGCTCACCTACAGGGGGGCCGGATGGCTACACCTTC. Protein: CASSPTGGPDGYTF. The full variable domain, its missing parts supplied by reference TRBV18 and TRBJ1-2, is NAGVMQNPRHLVRRRGQEARLRCSPMKGHSHVYWYRQLPEEGLKFMVYLQKENIIDESGMPKERFSAEFPKEGPSILRIQQVVRGDSAAYFCASSPTGGPDGYTFGSGTRLTVV.

The chain has TRBV9 and TRBJ2-1; TRBD2 matches 9 bases. Germline-derived CDR1 and CDR2 are SGDLS and YYNGEE. The CDR3 spans 16 residues. V was pared by 0 bases and J by 8 bases, with 9 bases of the junction left unmatched. Here the CDR3 reads CASSVDGTSSFDEQFF. In nucleotides, the CDR3 is TGTGCCAGCAGCGTAGACGGGACTAGCTCGTTCGATGAGCAGTTCTTC.

The rearrangement uses TRBV3-1 (or the pseudogene TRBV3-2) and TRBJ1-5; D remains unclear. This CDR3 region has 16 residues. The V and J ends lost 1 base and 4 bases respectively, with 14 bases between them. Germline CDR1 is LGHDT and CDR2 is YNNKEL (reference sequence). For the CDR3, the DNA is TGTGCCAGCAGCCAAGGGTCCACCCGAGGGAATCAGCCCCAGCATTTT. This gives the protein CASSQGSTRGNQPQHF.

The genes are TRBV15 and TRBJ2-7; possible D gene TRBD2, 6 bases. Germline V gene sequence: CDR1 LNHNV, CDR2 YYDKDF (reference sequence). With 0 bases removed from V and 2 bases from J, the gap between germline ends came to 14 bases. CDR3 length: 16 residues. This CDR3 is CATSRERGGTPYEQYF. For the CDR3, the DNA is TGTGCCACCAGCAGAGAACGAGGAGGGACCCCCTACGAGCAGTACTTC.

V usage is TRBV11-3 and J usage is TRBJ1-1; tentative D call: TRBD1 (5 bases). Germline V CDR1 and CDR2: SGHNT, YENEEA. The CDR3 runs to 14 residues. The V gene lost 3 bases and the J gene lost 1 base, with 9 bases spanning the gap. Written as DNA, the CDR3 is TGTGCCAGCAGCTTCTCCGGACAGAACACTGAAGCTTTCTTT. Its translation is CASSFSGQNTEAFF.

CDR3: CASSFGGSGGRDTQYF. In nucleotides, the CDR3 is TGTGCCAGCAGCTTTGGAGGTAGCGGGGGTCGGGATACGCAGTATTTT. The chain couples TRBV11-3 to TRBJ2-3, with 9 bases that match TRBD2. The CDR3 sequence is 16 residues long. Germline CDR1 SGHNT, CDR2 YENEEA. V was pared by 3 bases and J by 6 bases, with 10 bases of the junction left unmatched.

V usage is TRBV18 and J usage is TRBJ1-2, with TRBD1 matching over 10 bases. V gave up 2 bases and J gave up 6 bases; unmatched junction bases: 6. The CDR3 is 15 amino acids. Germline CDR1 KGHSH, CDR2 LQKENI. DNA of the CDR3: TGTGCCAGCTCACCAAACGCGGGACAGGGGAATGGCTACACCTTC. It is translated as CASSPNAGQGNGYTF.

This chain joins TRBV11-2 and TRBJ2-7, with 8 bases that match TRBD1. This CDR3 is 14 amino acids long. Trimming removed 6 bases from V and 5 bases from J; junction bases left unmatched: 9. CDR1 and CDR2 from the germline V gene are SGHAT and FQNNGV. The CDR3 loop is CASRSLDRENEQYF. In DNA, the CDR3 is TGTGCCAGCAGATCTCTGGACAGGGAAAACGAGCAGTACTTC.

V and J are TRBV6-6 and TRBJ1-3; D not certain. Germline V gene lookup returns CDR1 MNHNY and CDR2 SVGAGI (reference sequence). This CDR3 has 16 residues. Trimming cost V 10 bases and J 0 bases, with 19 bases left between them. This CDR3 is CATTRNSFYSGNTIYF. CDR3 sequence (DNA): TGTGCCACCACTAGGAACAGTTTTTACTCTGGAAACACCATATATTTT.

This clone was seen a handful of times. The chain recombines TRBV11-3 with TRBJ2-3, with a tentative D call TRBD2 (5 bases). Germline CDR1 is SGHNT and CDR2 is YENEEA. The CDR3 runs 13 residues. Between the trimmed V and J ends, which lost 0 bases and 6 bases, there was a span of 7 bases. The CDR3 DNA is TGTGCCAGCAGCTTAGAGAGGAGGGATACGCAGTATTTT. It is translated as CASSLERRDTQYF. Complete variable domain (other parts from reference TRBV11-3 and TRBJ2-3): EAGVVQSPRYKIIEKKQPVAFWCNPISGHNTLYWYLQNLGQGPELLIRYENEEAVDDSQLPKDRFSAERLKGVDSTLKIQPAELGDSAVYLCASSLERRDTQYFGPGTRLTVL.

The chain has TRBV19 and TRBJ1-2; 7 bases map to TRBD1. Germline loops: CDR1 LNHDA, CDR2 SQIVND (reference sequence). V lost 10 bases to trimming and J lost 2 bases; unmatched junction nucleotides: 4. This CDR3 region has 12 residues. For the CDR3, the DNA is TGTGCCACCAGACAGGGAAACTATGGCTACACCTTC. Its translation: CATRQGNYGYTF.

This clone occurred a few times. This chain links TRBV3-1 (or the pseudogene TRBV3-2) with TRBJ2-1, with 12 nucleotides matching TRBD2. Germline CDR1 LGHDT, CDR2 YNNKEL (reference sequence). The CDR3 covers 17 residues. V shed 4 bases, J shed 2 bases, and the junction held 6 bases outside the gene matches. CDR3 in DNA: TGTGCCAGCAGCCCCCAGACTAGCGGGGGCCCCTACAATGAGCAGTTCTTC. Its protein is CASSPQTSGGPYNEQFF.

The chain recombines TRBV29-1 with TRBJ2-7, with D possibly matching TRBD2 (6 bases). CDR1 and CDR2 (germline): SQVTM, ANQGSEA. V was clipped by 6 bases and J by 4 bases, with 19 bases between them. The CDR3 runs 14 residues. CDR3 nucleotides: TGCAGCGTCGTCAGTTGGGGGGAATCGTACGAGCAGTACTTC. This gives the protein CSVVSWGESYEQYF.

The V and J genes are TRBV10-3 and TRBJ1-1; 8 bases fit TRBD1. Germline V gives CDR1 ENHRY, CDR2 SYGVKD. The V and J ends lost 4 bases and 4 bases, in that order; junction bases with no gene match: 8. The CDR3 has 15 residues. The CDR3: CAISGGLTGATEAFF. Here the CDR3 DNA reads TGTGCCATCAGTGGGGGGCTGACAGGGGCCACTGAAGCTTTCTTT.